This TCR beta chain was found in a study of blood T cells in healthy people across ages (dated by TCRdb to between 2014 and 2017). Notes on the research overall: Template switching captured roughly one uniquely barcoded TCR beta cDNA molecule per two T cells in model experiments. The donors were split into four age groups: young (average approximately 16 years), middle-aged (roughly 39), aged (roughly 60) and long-lived (about 74). The study measured age-related changes in TCR beta repertoire diversity using deep sequencing normalized with unique cDNA molecular identifiers. Using the same blood draw, the study looked at two additional independent replicas of 1 million unique cDNA reads for two donors, one aged 18 to 29 and the other aged 80 or older. Donors of different ages were randomly distributed across sequencing lanes to avoid experimental bias.

V was cut back by 2 bases and J by 1 base, leaving a gap of 17 bases between them. From the germline V gene, CDR1 is SGHDT and CDR2 is YYEEEE. Spanning cysteine to phenylalanine, the CDR3 consists of 17 amino acids. The CDR3 DNA has 51 bases and is translated from base 1. This clonotype was seen a few times. The clone's antigen remains unknown. No much larger clone exists at a distance of one base, and base qualities are not known. Summary of the overall study and its limitations: Estimates of total diversity based on one million sequenced T cells were considered lower bounds and underestimates. Since profiling was done on bulk unsorted PBMCs, naive and antigen-experienced compartments could not be conclusively compared. A strong correlation was found between observed TCR beta diversity and the percentage of naive T cells measured by flow cytometry. The CMV infection status of donors was not known, potentially confounding age-related changes in expanded clonotypes. The long-lived group showed more naive CD4+ T cells, fewer expanded clones and increased TCR diversity than the aged group, suggesting age selection. As age increased, observed TCR beta diversity per million T cells dropped in a roughly linear way, and a significant reduction was already evident by age about 36.

The library was prepared using 5' RACE. The reads were generated on an Illumina HiSeq 2500. A second PCR of about 7 to 12 cycles was performed with a sample-barcoded 5' primer and a J-beta primer mix. A unique molecular identifier was introduced onto each TCR beta cDNA molecule by a template-switch 5' adaptor carrying 12 random nucleotides. Each sample yielded at least 2.5 million CDR3-containing paired-end reads. All of the RNA was converted into first-strand cDNA using the Mint cDNA synthesis kit, with a TRBC-specific oligonucleotide serving as the primer. After uracil-DNA glycosylase treatment, a first 18-cycle PCR used universal primers M1SS and BC2_uni_R on all cDNA. On the authors' methods: Each sample was normalized by randomly selecting 1 million high-quality reads, each carrying a distinct molecular identifier. Reads with shared molecular identifiers were discarded instead of being binned into consensus sequences. MiTCR, with a Q25 quality threshold and the strictest error-elimination algorithm, was used for CDR3 identification, clonotype clustering and error correction. A nonparametric unseen species model with Euler transformation was used to estimate lower-bound total TCR beta diversity. Through fastp at Q25 and MiXCR, TCRdb rebuilt clones from the public reads, retaining in-frame beta chains. Every distinct CDR3 protein forms one entry, paired with its most common genes and DNA. TCRdb, not the original authors, processed these V and J calls. This sample holds 650,000 to 1,000,000 distinct CDR3 sequences; 35% to 40% were observed only once. The ten largest make up 10% to 15% of the sample.

Donors were 39 systemically healthy Caucasian individuals from Russia aged 6 to 90 years. Around 9.8 milliliters of peripheral blood were collected from each donor into EDTA-treated Vacutainer tubes. Ficoll-Paque density-gradient centrifugation was used to isolate PBMCs, with at least 7 million per sample. Trizol reagent was used to extract total RNA from PBMCs, with at least 5.5 micrograms per sample. For every donor, flow cytometry on a PBMC aliquot measured the percentage of naive CD45RAhigh/CD27high T cells. Specimen: blood. This sequence was found in a young man in good health. The V gene is TRBV5-6 and the J gene is TRBJ2-3; matching of 6 bases hints at TRBD2 as the D gene. The nucleotides read TGTGCCAGCAGCTTCCTACGCGGCGGGGCGCGCACAGATACGCAGTATTTT. This encodes CASSFLRGGARTDTQYF.